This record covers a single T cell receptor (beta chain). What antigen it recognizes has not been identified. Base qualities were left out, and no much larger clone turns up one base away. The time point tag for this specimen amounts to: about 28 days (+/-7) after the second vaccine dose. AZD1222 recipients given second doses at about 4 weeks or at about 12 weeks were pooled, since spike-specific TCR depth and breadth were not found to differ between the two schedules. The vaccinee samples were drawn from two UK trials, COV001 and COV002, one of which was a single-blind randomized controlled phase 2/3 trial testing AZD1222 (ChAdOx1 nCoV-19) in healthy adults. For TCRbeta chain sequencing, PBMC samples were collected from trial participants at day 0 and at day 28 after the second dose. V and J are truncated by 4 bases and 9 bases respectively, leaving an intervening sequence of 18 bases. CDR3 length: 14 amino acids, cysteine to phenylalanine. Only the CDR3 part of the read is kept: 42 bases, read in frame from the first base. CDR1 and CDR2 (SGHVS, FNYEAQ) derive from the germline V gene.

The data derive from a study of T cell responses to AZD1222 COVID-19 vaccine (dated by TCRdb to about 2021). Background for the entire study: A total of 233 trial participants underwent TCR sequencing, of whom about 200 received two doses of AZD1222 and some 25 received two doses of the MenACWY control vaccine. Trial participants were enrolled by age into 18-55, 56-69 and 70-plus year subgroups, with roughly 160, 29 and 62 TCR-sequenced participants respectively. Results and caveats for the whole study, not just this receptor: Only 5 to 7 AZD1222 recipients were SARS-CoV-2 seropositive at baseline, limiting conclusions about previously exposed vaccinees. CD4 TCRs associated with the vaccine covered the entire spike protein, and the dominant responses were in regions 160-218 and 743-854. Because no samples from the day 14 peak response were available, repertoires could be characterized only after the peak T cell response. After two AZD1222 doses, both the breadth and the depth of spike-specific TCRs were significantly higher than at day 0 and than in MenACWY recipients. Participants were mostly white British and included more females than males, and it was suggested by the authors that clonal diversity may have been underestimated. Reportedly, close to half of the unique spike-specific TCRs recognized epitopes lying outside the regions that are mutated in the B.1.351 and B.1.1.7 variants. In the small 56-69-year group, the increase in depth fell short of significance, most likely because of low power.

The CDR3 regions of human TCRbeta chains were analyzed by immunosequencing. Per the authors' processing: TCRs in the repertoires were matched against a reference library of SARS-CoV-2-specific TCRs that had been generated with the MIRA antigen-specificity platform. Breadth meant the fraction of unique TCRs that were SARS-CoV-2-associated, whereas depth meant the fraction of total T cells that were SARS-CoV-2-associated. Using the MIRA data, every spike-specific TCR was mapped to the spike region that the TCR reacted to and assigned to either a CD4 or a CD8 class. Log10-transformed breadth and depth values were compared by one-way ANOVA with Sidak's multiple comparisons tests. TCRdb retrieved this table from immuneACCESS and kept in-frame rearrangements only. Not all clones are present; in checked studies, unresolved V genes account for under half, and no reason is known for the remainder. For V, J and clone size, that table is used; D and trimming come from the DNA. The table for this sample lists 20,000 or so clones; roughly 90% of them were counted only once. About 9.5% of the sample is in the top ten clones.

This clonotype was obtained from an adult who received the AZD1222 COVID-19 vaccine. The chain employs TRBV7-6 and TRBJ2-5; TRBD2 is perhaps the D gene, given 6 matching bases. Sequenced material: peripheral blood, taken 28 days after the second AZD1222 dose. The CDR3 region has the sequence CASSSKTGGSSQYF. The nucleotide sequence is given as TGTGCCAGCAGCTCGAAAACCGGGGGAAGTTCCCAGTACTTC.